A selection of T cell receptor beta chains follows, all from one sample in a study of PD-L1 blockade in urothelial cancer. TCRdb keeps only in-frame clones here, not all; method: immunoSEQ multiplex PCR. This table has about 40,000 clones, 80% to 90% appearing once. The source was PBMCs, collected around atezolizumab (anti-PD-L1) treatment. All receptors derive from a man in his sixties with urothelial cancer. Both conserved end residues are part of each CDR3. A D gene is named only where the DNA matches it firmly. The size of a clone is reported for some rows only, either as once, few or many, or as a class for expanded clones.

TRBV6-1	TRBJ2-3	TRBD2	.	CASGSGGSTDTQYF	TGTGCCAGCGGATCGGGAGGGAGCACAGATACGCAGTATTTT
TRBV28	TRBJ2-2	.	.	CASSLYTGELFF	TGTGCCAGCAGCCTTTACACCGGGGAGCTGTTTTTT
TRBV28	TRBJ2-7	.	.	CASSSNRVSYEQYF	TGTGCCAGCAGTTCTAACAGGGTCTCCTACGAGCAGTACTTC
TRBV28	TRBJ2-1	.	.	CASRRPTLGGDEQFF	TGTGCCAGCAGGCGTCCGACCCTCGGAGGAGATGAGCAGTTCTTC
TRBV5-6	TRBJ2-5	TRBD2	once	CASSFELAGSETQYF	TGTGCCAGCAGCTTCGAACTAGCGGGTTCTGAGACCCAGTACTTC
TRBV28	TRBJ1-1	.	.	CASSPYTGTTNTEAFF	TGTGCCAGCAGCCCCTACACGGGAACAACGAACACTGAAGCTTTCTTT
TRBV5-1	TRBJ2-1	TRBD2	.	CASSLYTSGIGQFF	TGCGCCAGCAGCTTGTACACTAGCGGGATCGGGCAGTTCTTC
TRBV11-1	TRBJ2-7	.	.	CASSLQQTYEQYF	TGTGCCAGCAGCTTACAACAGACCTACGAGCAGTACTTC
TRBV7-8	TRBJ1-1	TRBD1	.	CASSLDSRQGSEAFF	TGTGCCAGCAGCTTAGATTCTCGACAGGGCAGTGAAGCTTTCTTT
TRBV10-2	TRBJ1-3	.	.	CASSGTSGNTIYF	TGCGCCAGCAGCGGGACTTCAGGAAACACCATATATTTT
TRBV6-4	TRBJ2-1	TRBD2	.	CASRVQAGGPGEQFF	TGTGCCAGCAGAGTACAGGCGGGGGGGCCTGGTGAGCAGTTCTTC
TRBV11-3	TRBJ2-3	.	.	CASSSTTSTTDTQYF	TGTGCCAGCAGCTCCACAACTAGCACCACAGATACGCAGTATTTT
TRBV4-3	TRBJ1-2	.	once	CASSHRGSYGYTF	TGCGCCAGCAGCCACAGGGGCTCCTATGGCTACACCTTC
TRBV28	TRBJ2-1	TRBD1	.	CASSTTGTGGPNEQFF	TGTGCCAGCAGCACAACCGGGACAGGGGGCCCCAATGAGCAGTTCTTC
TRBV7-2	TRBJ2-3	TRBD1	.	CASGQGSGTDTQYF	TGTGCCAGCGGACAGGGGAGTGGCACAGATACGCAGTATTTT
TRBV30	TRBJ1-1	.	.	CASEGGATGITEAFF	TGTGCCTCTGAGGGGGGGGCAACCGGTATCACTGAAGCTTTCTTT
TRBV5-4	TRBJ2-5	TRBD1	.	CASSTGQGETQYF	TGTGCCAGCAGCACTGGACAGGGAGAGACCCAGTACTTC
TRBV2	TRBJ1-1	.	.	CASSQDTLEAFF	TGTGCCAGCAGCCAGGACACCCTTGAAGCTTTCTTT
TRBV11-2	TRBJ1-5	.	.	CASSLSGLTQPQHF	TGTGCCAGCAGCCTGTCAGGGTTGACTCAGCCCCAGCATTTT
TRBV5-6	TRBJ1-4	TRBD1	.	CASSYGTGDEKLFF	TGTGCCAGCAGTTACGGGACAGGGGACGAAAAACTGTTTTTT
TRBV29-1	TRBJ1-1	.	.	CSVQGTYLEAFF	TGCAGCGTACAGGGAACCTACCTTGAAGCTTTCTTT
TRBV7-9	TRBJ1-1	TRBD1	.	CASSTTNRGASEAFF	TGTGCCAGCAGTACTACTAACAGGGGGGCCTCTGAAGCTTTCTTT
TRBV7-9	TRBJ1-3	.	.	CASSLSGGAGNTIYF	TGTGCCAGCAGCTTATCGGGGGGGGCCGGGAACACCATATATTTT
TRBV4-1	TRBJ1-2	.	.	CASSQYQEANYGYTF	TGCGCCAGCAGCCAATATCAGGAAGCTAACTATGGCTACACCTTC
TRBV6-4	TRBJ1-1	.	.	CASSVNRAAEAFF	TGTGCCAGCAGTGTTAACAGAGCTGCCGAAGCTTTCTTT
TRBV29-1	TRBJ2-7	TRBD1	.	CSVHRTGGSYEQYF	TGCAGCGTACACCGGACAGGGGGCAGTTACGAGCAGTACTTC
TRBV6-5	TRBJ2-7	.	.	CASSYRQGREQYF	TGTGCCAGCAGTTACCGCCAGGGTCGGGAGCAGTACTTC
TRBV19	TRBJ2-7	TRBD2	.	CASSEGLAGTYEQYF	TGTGCCAGTAGTGAGGGACTAGCCGGCACCTACGAGCAGTACTTC
TRBV6-5	TRBJ2-7	.	few	CASSLVTESSEQYF	TGTGCCAGCAGTCTCGTGACAGAGTCTTCCGAGCAGTACTTC
TRBV11-2	TRBJ2-2	TRBD2	.	CASSRTSGNTGELFF	TGTGCCAGCAGTCGGACTAGCGGGAACACCGGGGAGCTGTTTTTT
TRBV19	TRBJ2-7	TRBD1	once	CASSTTGTIYEQYF	TGTGCCAGTAGTACGACAGGGACAATCTACGAGCAGTACTTC
TRBV7-9	TRBJ1-6	TRBD1	once	CASSLVRDRNSPLHF	TGTGCCAGCAGCTTAGTTAGGGACAGAAATTCACCCCTCCACTTT
TRBV4-1	TRBJ1-1	TRBD1	.	CASSQWDRMNTEAFF	TGCGCCAGCAGCCAATGGGACAGGATGAACACTGAAGCTTTCTTT
TRBV30	TRBJ1-1	.	.	CAWSVLMNTEAFF	TGTGCCTGGAGTGTCCTAATGAACACTGAAGCTTTCTTT
TRBV28	TRBJ1-2	.	few	CASSTLINYGYTF	TGTGCCAGCAGTACTCTCATTAACTATGGCTACACCTTC
TRBV28	TRBJ1-2	TRBD1	.	CASSYPRDRTNYGYTF	TGTGCCAGCAGTTACCCCCGGGACAGGACTAACTATGGCTACACCTTC
TRBV11-2	TRBJ1-1	.	once	CASSHRQSEAFF	TGTGCCAGCAGCCATCGACAGTCTGAAGCTTTCTTT
TRBV18	TRBJ1-1	.	.	CASGSPSGNEAFF	TGTGCCAGCGGGAGCCCTTCGGGCAATGAAGCTTTCTTT
TRBV19	TRBJ1-2	.	.	CASSEEEGSYGYTF	TGTGCCAGTAGTGAAGAGGAGGGGTCCTATGGCTACACCTTC
TRBV7-2	TRBJ2-7	.	.	CASSLMFGRDSEQYF	TGTGCCAGCAGCTTAATGTTTGGTAGGGACTCCGAGCAGTACTTC
TRBV4-3	TRBJ1-1	.	few	CASSQVGAGMNTEAFF	TGCGCCAGCAGCCAAGTAGGGGCAGGGATGAACACTGAAGCTTTCTTT
TRBV6-5	TRBJ1-2	TRBD1	.	CASSYSGQGHYGYTF	TGTGCCAGCAGTTACTCCGGACAGGGACACTATGGCTACACCTTC
TRBV7-9	TRBJ1-1	.	.	CASSLGSREAFF	TGTGCCAGCAGCTTAGGGTCGAGAGAAGCTTTCTTT
TRBV5-4	TRBJ1-5	.	.	CASSLEGYNQPQHF	TGTGCCAGCAGCCTGGAGGGGTATAATCAGCCCCAGCATTTT
TRBV7-9	TRBJ2-5	.	.	CASSPGGTFQETQYF	TGTGCCAGCAGCCCAGGGGGGACTTTCCAAGAGACCCAGTACTTC
TRBV6-1	TRBJ1-2	TRBD1	.	CASSDLQGAGYTF	TGTGCCAGCAGTGACTTGCAGGGGGCGGGCTACACCTTC
TRBV18	TRBJ2-6	.	.	CASSPSTNGVSVSGANVLTF	TGTGCCAGCTCACCGAGTACTAATGGAGTATCGGTTTCTGGGGCCAACGTCCTGACTTTC
TRBV27	TRBJ1-6	.	.	CASSPLSGVSYNSPLHF	TGTGCCAGCAGTCCCCTCTCGGGAGTCTCCTATAATTCACCCCTCCACTTT